This T cell receptor (beta chain) derives from a study of shared clonotypes between healthy human individuals. The assay used deep level. Sequencing was performed with immunoSEQ multiplex PCR; in TCRdb, only in-frame clones are kept and a portion is missing. Here the sample spans approximately 2.1 million clones, more than 85% being singletons. The V end was cut by 2 bases, the J end by 3 bases, with 14 bases between. The CDR3 length is 15 residues. The germline gives CDR1 SGHTA, CDR2 FQGTGA. The study, taken as a whole, reports: Richness estimates generally favored naive over memory subsets. Sharing across a few donors was seen in around 5.1% of naive CD4 clonotypes. All-four-donor shared clonotypes had higher generation probabilities than non-shared clonotypes did.

For this clone: Antigen specificity is unknown.

The rearrangement uses TRBV7-3 and TRBJ2-7; a weak D match, TRBD1 (7 bases). The TCR sequence derives from a man between 18 and 35 years old in good health. Some clones in this sample may be carry-over from other donors' samples. Sequenced: naive CD4+ T cells from PBMCs. Documented subset: CD45RA+ positively selected. Here the CDR3 DNA reads TGTGCCAGCAGCTTAGGCCAGGGGGGAATCTACGAGCAGTACTTC. Translating it yields CASSLGQGGIYEQYF. Variable domain in full (rest from reference TRBV7-3 and TRBJ2-7): GAGVSQTPSNKVTEKGKYVELRCDPISGHTALYWYRQSLGQGPEFLIYFQGTGAADDSGLPNDRFFAVRPEGSVSTLKIQRTERGDSAVYLCASSLGQGGIYEQYFGPGTRLTVT.